This is a list of T cell receptor beta chains from one sample in a study of OX40 agonist ivuxolimab in advanced cancers. Using immunoSEQ multiplex PCR, the repertoire was profiled, and TCRdb retains in-frame clones only, with some absent. The sample holds 90,000 to 120,000 clones, under 95% seen once. Material: CD4+ or CD8+ T cells sorted from blood, obtained in a trial of the OX40 agonist ivuxolimab. The receptors originated from an adult with an advanced solid tumor such as melanoma, head and neck, liver or kidney cancer. Each CDR3 is given with its conserved first and last residue. The D gene is left open where the match is weak. Size is stated for part of the rows, as once, few or many counts, or as a class when the clone is expanded.

cdr3_length: 16; j_call: TRBJ1-1; clone_size: .; v_call: TRBV11-1; d_call: TRBD1; cdr3_aa: CASSLDSGQRNTEAFF; cdr3_nt: TGTGCCAGCAGCTTAGATTCGGGACAGAGGAACACTGAAGCTTTCTTT
cdr3_length: 14; j_call: TRBJ2-5; clone_size: .; v_call: TRBV18; d_call: .; cdr3_aa: CASSPAGRGETQYF; cdr3_nt: TGTGCCAGCTCACCGGCAGGGCGCGGGGAGACCCAGTACTTC
cdr3_length: 14; j_call: TRBJ2-7; clone_size: .; v_call: TRBV7-2; d_call: TRBD1; cdr3_aa: CASSLSRGRYEQYF; cdr3_nt: TGTGCCAGCAGCTTATCCAGGGGGCGCTACGAGCAGTACTTC
cdr3_length: 13; j_call: TRBJ2-3; clone_size: .; v_call: TRBV13; d_call: .; cdr3_aa: CASSLDFTDTQYF; cdr3_nt: TGTGCCAGCAGCTTAGATTTCACAGATACGCAGTATTTT
cdr3_length: 15; j_call: TRBJ1-4; clone_size: once; v_call: TRBV11-2; d_call: .; cdr3_aa: CASSLRDGANEKLFF; cdr3_nt: TGTGCCAGCAGCCTCCGGGACGGAGCTAATGAAAAACTGTTTTTT
cdr3_length: 15; j_call: TRBJ2-7; clone_size: .; v_call: TRBV4-3; d_call: TRBD1; cdr3_aa: CASSQGQGYSYEQYF; cdr3_nt: TGCGCCAGCAGCCAAGGACAGGGGTACTCCTACGAGCAGTACTTC
cdr3_length: 14; j_call: TRBJ2-7; clone_size: once; v_call: TRBV28; d_call: .; cdr3_aa: CASSSGTGDYEQYF; cdr3_nt: TGTGCCAGCAGTTCCGGGACGGGGGACTACGAGCAGTACTTC
cdr3_length: 13; j_call: TRBJ2-5; clone_size: .; v_call: TRBV28; d_call: .; cdr3_aa: CASRRRAQETQYF; cdr3_nt: TGTGCCAGCAGGAGAAGGGCGCAGGAGACCCAGTACTTC
cdr3_length: 17; j_call: TRBJ2-3; clone_size: .; v_call: TRBV19; d_call: .; cdr3_aa: CASSSPPGRGSTDTQYF; cdr3_nt: TGTGCCAGTAGTTCACCCCCCGGTCGGGGTAGCACAGATACGCAGTATTTT
cdr3_length: 16; j_call: TRBJ1-1; clone_size: .; v_call: TRBV28; d_call: TRBD1; cdr3_aa: CASSTSGTGARRRAFF; cdr3_nt: TGTGCCAGCAGTACCTCCGGGACAGGGGCTCGGCGAAGAGCTTTCTTT
cdr3_length: 17; j_call: TRBJ1-4; clone_size: .; v_call: TRBV9; d_call: TRBD1; cdr3_aa: CASSGGPTGQFHEKLFF; cdr3_nt: TGTGCCAGCAGCGGAGGACCGACAGGGCAATTTCATGAAAAACTGTTTTTT
cdr3_length: 13; j_call: TRBJ1-1; clone_size: .; v_call: TRBV10-1; d_call: .; cdr3_aa: CASSWGRNTEAFF; cdr3_nt: TGCGCCAGCAGTTGGGGCAGGAACACTGAAGCTTTCTTT
cdr3_length: 15; j_call: TRBJ2-1; clone_size: .; v_call: TRBV5-1; d_call: .; cdr3_aa: CASSLVQGNYNEQFF; cdr3_nt: TGCGCCAGCAGCTTGGTCCAGGGGAACTACAATGAGCAGTTCTTC
cdr3_length: 15; j_call: TRBJ1-2; clone_size: .; v_call: TRBV27; d_call: .; cdr3_aa: CASRSWGGAGNGYTF; cdr3_nt: TGTGCCAGCAGATCCTGGGGGGGTGCGGGTAATGGCTACACCTTC
cdr3_length: 15; j_call: TRBJ2-7; clone_size: .; v_call: TRBV9; d_call: TRBD1; cdr3_aa: CASSVDLGRGYEQYF; cdr3_nt: TGTGCCAGCAGCGTTGATTTAGGCAGGGGGTACGAGCAGTACTTC
cdr3_length: 14; j_call: TRBJ2-7; clone_size: once; v_call: TRBV18; d_call: .; cdr3_aa: CASSPLQGKNEQYF; cdr3_nt: TGTGCCAGCTCACCACTACAGGGTAAGAACGAGCAGTACTTC
cdr3_length: 15; j_call: TRBJ1-4; clone_size: .; v_call: TRBV27; d_call: .; cdr3_aa: CASSLDRATNEKLFF; cdr3_nt: TGTGCCAGCAGTTTAGATAGGGCAACTAATGAAAAACTGTTTTTT
cdr3_length: 15; j_call: TRBJ2-7; clone_size: .; v_call: TRBV19; d_call: .; cdr3_aa: CASSISGQSIYEQYF; cdr3_nt: TGTGCCAGTAGTATCTCGGGACAAAGTATCTACGAGCAGTACTTC
cdr3_length: 16; j_call: TRBJ2-1; clone_size: .; v_call: TRBV28; d_call: .; cdr3_aa: CASFTSSADTYNEQFF; cdr3_nt: TGTGCCAGCTTCACTTCCTCAGCTGATACCTACAATGAGCAGTTCTTC
cdr3_length: 13; j_call: TRBJ1-2; clone_size: .; v_call: TRBV4-2; d_call: .; cdr3_aa: CASSQVEFGGYTF; cdr3_nt: TGTGCCAGCAGCCAAGTGGAATTTGGGGGCTACACCTTC
cdr3_length: 15; j_call: TRBJ2-6; clone_size: .; v_call: TRBV19; d_call: .; cdr3_aa: CASSIGQAGANVLTF; cdr3_nt: TGTGCCAGTAGTATAGGGCAGGCGGGGGCCAACGTCCTGACTTTC
cdr3_length: 15; j_call: TRBJ2-1; clone_size: few; v_call: TRBV4-3; d_call: TRBD2; cdr3_aa: CASSHYGTSDNEQFF; cdr3_nt: TGCGCCAGCAGCCATTACGGGACTAGCGACAATGAGCAGTTCTTC
cdr3_length: 16; j_call: TRBJ2-5; clone_size: .; v_call: TRBV7-2; d_call: .; cdr3_aa: CASSRGSSARGQTQYF; cdr3_nt: TGTGCCAGCAGCAGAGGATCGTCTGCGCGGGGTCAGACCCAGTACTTC
cdr3_length: 13; j_call: TRBJ1-1; clone_size: .; v_call: TRBV30; d_call: .; cdr3_aa: CAWSVAYATEAFF; cdr3_nt: TGTGCCTGGAGTGTAGCTTATGCCACTGAAGCTTTCTTT
cdr3_length: 13; j_call: TRBJ2-7; clone_size: .; v_call: TRBV2; d_call: TRBD1; cdr3_aa: CASIQGVAYEQYF; cdr3_nt: TGTGCCAGCATCCAGGGGGTAGCCTACGAGCAGTACTTC
cdr3_length: 14; j_call: TRBJ2-1; clone_size: .; v_call: TRBV11-3; d_call: .; cdr3_aa: CASSLVRGDNEQFF; cdr3_nt: TGTGCCAGCAGCTTAGTCAGAGGGGACAATGAGCAGTTCTTC
cdr3_length: 13; j_call: TRBJ1-3; clone_size: .; v_call: TRBV30; d_call: .; cdr3_aa: CAWRQGGGNTIYF; cdr3_nt: TGTGCCTGGAGGCAGGGCGGAGGAAACACCATATATTTT
cdr3_length: 13; j_call: TRBJ1-2; clone_size: .; v_call: TRBV29-1; d_call: .; cdr3_aa: CSVEVRQGYGYTF; cdr3_nt: TGCAGCGTTGAAGTGCGGCAGGGCTATGGCTACACCTTC
cdr3_length: 16; j_call: TRBJ2-7; clone_size: .; v_call: TRBV5-1; d_call: .; cdr3_aa: CASSFATGETSDEQYF; cdr3_nt: TGCGCCAGCAGCTTCGCGACAGGCGAAACATCTGACGAGCAGTACTTC
cdr3_length: 16; j_call: TRBJ1-1; clone_size: .; v_call: TRBV7-9; d_call: TRBD1; cdr3_aa: CASSLALRTGGTEAFF; cdr3_nt: TGTGCCAGCAGCTTAGCACTAAGGACAGGGGGCACTGAAGCTTTCTTT
cdr3_length: 14; j_call: TRBJ1-5; clone_size: .; v_call: TRBV7-2; d_call: .; cdr3_aa: CASSLARRDQPQHF; cdr3_nt: TGTGCCAGCAGCTTAGCGCGCAGGGATCAGCCCCAGCATTTT
cdr3_length: 14; j_call: TRBJ2-1; clone_size: .; v_call: TRBV27; d_call: TRBD2; cdr3_aa: CASRSTSGSNEQFF; cdr3_nt: TGTGCCAGCAGGTCGACTAGCGGGAGCAATGAGCAGTTCTTC
cdr3_length: 16; j_call: TRBJ1-5; clone_size: .; v_call: TRBV19; d_call: .; cdr3_aa: CASSVDRKYSNQPQHF; cdr3_nt: TGTGCCAGTAGTGTCGACAGAAAATATAGCAATCAGCCCCAGCATTTT
cdr3_length: 15; j_call: TRBJ2-5; clone_size: .; v_call: TRBV9; d_call: TRBD1; cdr3_aa: CASSVGQGIQETQYF; cdr3_nt: TGTGCCAGCAGCGTGGGACAGGGCATCCAAGAGACCCAGTACTTC
cdr3_length: 16; j_call: TRBJ2-1; clone_size: .; v_call: TRBV7-9; d_call: TRBD2; cdr3_aa: CASSLANDFKRGEQFF; cdr3_nt: TGTGCCAGCAGCTTAGCAAACGATTTTAAGCGGGGTGAGCAGTTCTTC
cdr3_length: 14; j_call: TRBJ1-2; clone_size: once; v_call: TRBV2; d_call: .; cdr3_aa: CASSDMLPNYGYTF; cdr3_nt: TGTGCCAGCAGTGATATGCTACCTAACTATGGCTACACCTTC